A few counts support the clone carrying this T cell receptor beta chain. As yet, its antigen is unknown. This entry is derived from a study of shared clonotypes between healthy human individuals. Trimming left V 3 bases short and J 4 bases short, with 13 bases between. CDR1 is SGHNT and CDR2 is YYREEE in the germline V gene (reference sequence). CDR3 length: 14 residues. The unsorted PBMC replicate PCRs were performed with approximately 300 ng DNA, 32,000 or so T cell genomes. Assay used: immunoSEQ multiplex PCR; TCRdb lists only in-frame clones, some missing. The sample consists of more than 450,000 clones, roughly 78% of them appearing once. Study conclusions and caveats: Tissues were not sampled, only blood, and their repertoires likely differ.

The rearrangement joins TRBV5-4 to TRBJ1-1; unclear D gene. This TCR was recovered from a woman aged 40 to 50 in good health. Some clones in this sample may be carry-over from other donors' samples. Material: PBMCs. Written as DNA, the CDR3 is TGTGCCAGCAGCTGGGCCCTCCAGTCCACTGAAGCTTTCTTT. Translating gives CASSWALQSTEAFF.